This T cell receptor (beta chain) came from a study of STAT5B mutations in CD4+ large granular lymphocyte leukemia. Overall study results and limits: TRBV06-family usage was enriched in top patient clones (8/27) versus controls (2/35).

About this clone itself: Its target is unknown.

The CDR3 runs to 17 residues. Trimming pared 5 bases from V and 8 bases from J, leaving 27 bases between. Germline values: CDR1 MNHEY, CDR2 SMNVEV (reference sequence). Control samples were healthy donors' buffy coats. The assay was run at survey level. Authors' data handling: A productive frequency of 2.59 x 10-5 was the lowest detectable. This table comes from immunoSEQ multiplex PCR, and its TCRdb copy is limited to in-frame clones, with some not included. V, J and clone size reflect that table, while D and trimming were determined from the DNA. The data hold about 24,000 clones, with about three quarters observed a single time.

The V call is TRBV27, the J call TRBJ1-2; maybe TRBD1 (6 bases). Sequenced sample: CD4+ T cells from blood buffy coats. This clonotype was obtained from a human donor in good health. The CDR3: CASSGYPLLRDNGGYTF. Here the CDR3 DNA reads TGTGCCAGCAGTGGATACCCGCTGCTTCGGGACAACGGGGGCTACACCTTC.